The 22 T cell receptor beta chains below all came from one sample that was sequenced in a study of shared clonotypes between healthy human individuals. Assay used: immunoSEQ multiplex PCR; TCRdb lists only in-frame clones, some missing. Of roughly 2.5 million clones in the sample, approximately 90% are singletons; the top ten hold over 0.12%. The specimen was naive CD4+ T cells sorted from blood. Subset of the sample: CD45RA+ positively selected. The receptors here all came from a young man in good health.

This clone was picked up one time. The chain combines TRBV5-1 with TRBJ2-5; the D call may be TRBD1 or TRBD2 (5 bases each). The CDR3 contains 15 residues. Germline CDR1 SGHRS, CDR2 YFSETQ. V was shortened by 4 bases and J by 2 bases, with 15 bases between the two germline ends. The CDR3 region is CASSRDGTYQETQYF. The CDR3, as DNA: TGCGCCAGCAGCCGAGACGGGACGTATCAAGAGACCCAGTACTTC.

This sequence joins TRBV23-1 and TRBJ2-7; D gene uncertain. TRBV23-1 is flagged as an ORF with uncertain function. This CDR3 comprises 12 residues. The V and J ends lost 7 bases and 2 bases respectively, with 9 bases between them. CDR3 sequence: CASKDRAYEQYF. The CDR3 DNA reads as TGCGCCAGCAAAGACCGGGCCTACGAGCAGTACTTC.

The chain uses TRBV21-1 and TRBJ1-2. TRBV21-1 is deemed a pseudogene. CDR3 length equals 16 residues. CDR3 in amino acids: CASSKLHSAEANGYTF. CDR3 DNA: TGTGCCAGCAGCAAACTTCACAGCGCTGAAGCCAATGGCTACACCTTC.

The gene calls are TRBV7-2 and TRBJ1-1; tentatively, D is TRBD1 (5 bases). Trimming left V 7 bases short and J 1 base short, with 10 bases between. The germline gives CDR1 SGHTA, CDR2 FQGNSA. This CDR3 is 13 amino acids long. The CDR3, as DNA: TGTGCCAGCAACCAACAGGAGAACACTGAAGCTTTCTTT. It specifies CASNQQENTEAFF. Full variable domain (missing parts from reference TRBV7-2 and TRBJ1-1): GAGVSQSPSNKVTEKGKDVELRCDPISGHTALYWYRQSLGQGLEFLIYFQGNSAPDKSGLPSDRFSAERTGGSVSTLTIQRTQQEDSAVYLCASNQQENTEAFFGQGTRLTVV.

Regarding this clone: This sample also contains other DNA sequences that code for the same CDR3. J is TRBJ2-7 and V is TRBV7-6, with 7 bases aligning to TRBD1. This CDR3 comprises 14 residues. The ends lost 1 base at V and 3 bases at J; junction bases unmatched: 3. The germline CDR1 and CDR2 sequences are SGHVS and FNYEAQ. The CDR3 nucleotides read TGTGCCAGCAGCTTAGGACAGGGCCTCTACGAGCAGTACTTC. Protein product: CASSLGQGLYEQYF.

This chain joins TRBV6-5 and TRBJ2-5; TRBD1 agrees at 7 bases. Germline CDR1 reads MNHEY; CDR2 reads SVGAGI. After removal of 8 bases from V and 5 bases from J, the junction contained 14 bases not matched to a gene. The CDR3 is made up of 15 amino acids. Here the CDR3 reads CASRSGTVEGETQYF. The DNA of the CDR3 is TGTGCCAGCCGATCCGGGACAGTTGAGGGTGAGACCCAGTACTTC.

The CDR3 spells CASSVKGLASGGELFF. The CDR3 nucleotides are TGTGCCAGCAGCGTAAAGGGACTAGCGTCAGGCGGGGAGCTGTTTTTT. The chain couples TRBV9 to TRBJ2-2; TRBD2 matches at 10 bases. Trimming at V came to 1 base and at J to 7 bases, leaving 7 bases not matched to a gene. The CDR3 has 16 residues. The germline V gene has CDR1 SGDLS and CDR2 YYNGEE.

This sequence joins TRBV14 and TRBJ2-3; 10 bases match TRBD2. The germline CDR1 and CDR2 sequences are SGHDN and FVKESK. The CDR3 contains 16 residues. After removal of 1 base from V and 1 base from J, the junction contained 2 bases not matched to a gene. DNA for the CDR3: TGTGCCAGCAGCCAAGGCAGCGGGGGGGGCACAGATACGCAGTATTTT. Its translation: CASSQGSGGGTDTQYF.

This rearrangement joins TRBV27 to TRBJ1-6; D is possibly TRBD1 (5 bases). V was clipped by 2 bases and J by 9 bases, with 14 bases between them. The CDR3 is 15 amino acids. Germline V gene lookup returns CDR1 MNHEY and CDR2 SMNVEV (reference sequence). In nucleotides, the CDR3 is TGTGCCAGCAGTTTAGGAGGGGTAGGGAGTTCACCCCTCCACTTT. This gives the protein CASSLGGVGSSPLHF.

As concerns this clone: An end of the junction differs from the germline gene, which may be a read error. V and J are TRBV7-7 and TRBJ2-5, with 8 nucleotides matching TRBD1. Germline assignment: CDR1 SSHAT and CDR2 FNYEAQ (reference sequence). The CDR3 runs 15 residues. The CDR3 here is CASSFATGDVETQYF. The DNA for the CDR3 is TGTGCTAGCAGCTTCGCGACAGGGGATGTGGAGACCCAGTACTTC. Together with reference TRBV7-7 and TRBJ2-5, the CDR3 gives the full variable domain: GAGVSQSPRYKVTKRGQDVTLRCDPISSHATLYWYQQALGQGPEFLTYFNYEAQPDKSGLPSDRFSAERPEGSISTLTIQRTEQRDSAMYRCASSFATGDVETQYFGPGTRLLVL.

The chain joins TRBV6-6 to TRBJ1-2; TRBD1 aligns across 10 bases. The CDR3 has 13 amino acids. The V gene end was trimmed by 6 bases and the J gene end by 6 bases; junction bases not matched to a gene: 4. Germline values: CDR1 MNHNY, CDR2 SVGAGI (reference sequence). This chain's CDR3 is CASREGQGHGYTF. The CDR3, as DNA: TGTGCCAGCAGAGAGGGACAGGGGCATGGCTACACCTTC.

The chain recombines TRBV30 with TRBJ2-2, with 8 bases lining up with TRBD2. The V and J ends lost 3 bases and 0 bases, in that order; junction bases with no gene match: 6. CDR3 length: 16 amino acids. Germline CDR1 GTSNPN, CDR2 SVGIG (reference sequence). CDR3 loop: CAWRTGGPANTGELFF. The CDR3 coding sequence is TGTGCCTGGAGGACGGGGGGGCCCGCGAACACCGGGGAGCTGTTTTTT.

The CDR3 spells CASSYSIGYGYTF. For the CDR3, the DNA is TGTGCCAGCAGTTACTCAATCGGATACGGCTACACCTTC. The chain combines TRBV6-5 with TRBJ1-2; D gene unclear. Trimming left V 0 bases short and J 8 bases short, with 10 bases between. CDR1 and CDR2 (germline): MNHEY, SVGAGI. The CDR3 contains 13 residues.

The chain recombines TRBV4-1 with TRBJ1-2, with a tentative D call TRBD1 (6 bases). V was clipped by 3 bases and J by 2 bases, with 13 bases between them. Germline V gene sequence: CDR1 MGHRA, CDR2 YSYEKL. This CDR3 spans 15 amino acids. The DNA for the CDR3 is TGCGCCAGCAGCCAGACGGACAGAGCCAACTATGGCTACACCTTC. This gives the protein CASSQTDRANYGYTF.

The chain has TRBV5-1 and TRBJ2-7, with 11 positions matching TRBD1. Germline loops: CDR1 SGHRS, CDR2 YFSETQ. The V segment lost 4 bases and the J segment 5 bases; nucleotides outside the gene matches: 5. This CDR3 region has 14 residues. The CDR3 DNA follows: TGCGCCAGCAGCCCCGGGGACAGGGGGGACGAGCAGTACTTC. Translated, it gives CASSPGDRGDEQYF.

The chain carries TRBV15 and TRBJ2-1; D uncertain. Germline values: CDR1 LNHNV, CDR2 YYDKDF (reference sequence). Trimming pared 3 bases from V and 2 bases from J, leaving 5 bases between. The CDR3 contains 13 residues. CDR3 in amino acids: CATSRLAYNEQFF. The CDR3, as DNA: TGTGCCACCAGCAGGCTAGCCTACAATGAGCAGTTCTTC.

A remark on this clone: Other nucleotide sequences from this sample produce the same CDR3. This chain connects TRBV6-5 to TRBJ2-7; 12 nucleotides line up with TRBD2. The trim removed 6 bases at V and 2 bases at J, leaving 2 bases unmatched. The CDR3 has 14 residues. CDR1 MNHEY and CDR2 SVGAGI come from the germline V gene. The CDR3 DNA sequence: TGTGCCAGCAGCCGACTAGCGGGAGCCTACGAGCAGTACTTC. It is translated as CASSRLAGAYEQYF.

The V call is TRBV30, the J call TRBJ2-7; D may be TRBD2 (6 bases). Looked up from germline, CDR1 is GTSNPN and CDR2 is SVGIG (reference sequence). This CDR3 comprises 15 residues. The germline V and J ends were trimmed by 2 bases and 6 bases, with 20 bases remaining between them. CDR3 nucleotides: TGTGCCTGGAGTTCGTTCATCGGAGGGCCGGGCGAGCAGTACTTC. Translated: CAWSSFIGGPGEQYF.

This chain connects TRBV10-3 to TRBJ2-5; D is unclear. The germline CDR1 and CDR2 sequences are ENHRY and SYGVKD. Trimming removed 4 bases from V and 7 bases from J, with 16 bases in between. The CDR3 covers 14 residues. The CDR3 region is CAISADGPRRTQYF. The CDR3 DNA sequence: TGTGCCATCAGTGCAGACGGCCCAAGAAGGACCCAGTACTTC.

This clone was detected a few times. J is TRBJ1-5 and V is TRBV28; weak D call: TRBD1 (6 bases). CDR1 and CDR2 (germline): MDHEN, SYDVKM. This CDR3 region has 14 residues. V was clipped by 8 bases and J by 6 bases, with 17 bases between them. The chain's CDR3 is CASLEGTKRQPQHF. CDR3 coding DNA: TGTGCCAGCCTCGAGGGGACAAAGCGTCAGCCCCAGCATTTT.

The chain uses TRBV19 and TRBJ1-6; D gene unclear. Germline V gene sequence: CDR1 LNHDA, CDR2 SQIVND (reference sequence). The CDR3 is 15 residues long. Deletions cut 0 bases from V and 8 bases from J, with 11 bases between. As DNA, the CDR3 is TGTGCCAGTAGTATAGACCGGGTGCCGGATTCACCCCTCCACTTT. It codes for CASSIDRVPDSPLHF.

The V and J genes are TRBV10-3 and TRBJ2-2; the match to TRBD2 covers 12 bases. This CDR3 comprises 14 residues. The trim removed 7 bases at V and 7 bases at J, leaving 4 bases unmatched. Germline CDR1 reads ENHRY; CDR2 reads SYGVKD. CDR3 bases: TGTGCCATCAAGACTAGCGGGAGTTTCGGGGAGCTGTTTTTT. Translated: CAIKTSGSFGELFF.